This T cell receptor (beta chain) was identified in a study of blood T cell repertoires in COVID-19. Whole-study context: Samples of COVID-19 (acute and convalescent) were obtained from the United States, Italy and Spain.

Authors' data handling: Reference gene primer amplification gave estimated nucleated cell counts. The data were produced by immunoSEQ multiplex PCR, yet TCRdb's version contains in-frame clones alone and is incomplete. D and trimming come from the DNA, and the V and J calls and clone size come from that table. This table holds approximately 200,000 clones, 70% to 85% found once. Trimming cost V 7 bases and J 2 bases; bases outside gene matches: 5. This CDR3 has 13 residues. The V gene's germline CDR1 is MDHEN and CDR2 SYDVKM. The rearrangement links TRBV28 to TRBJ2-7; 7 nucleotides agree with TRBD1. The TCR sequence derives from a human donor with acute or convalescent COVID-19. The donor label of this sample is uncertain. Sequencing input: peripheral blood. The CDR3 spells CASTPGQTYEQYF. Written as DNA, the CDR3 is TGTGCCAGCACCCCGGGACAGACCTACGAGCAGTACTTC.